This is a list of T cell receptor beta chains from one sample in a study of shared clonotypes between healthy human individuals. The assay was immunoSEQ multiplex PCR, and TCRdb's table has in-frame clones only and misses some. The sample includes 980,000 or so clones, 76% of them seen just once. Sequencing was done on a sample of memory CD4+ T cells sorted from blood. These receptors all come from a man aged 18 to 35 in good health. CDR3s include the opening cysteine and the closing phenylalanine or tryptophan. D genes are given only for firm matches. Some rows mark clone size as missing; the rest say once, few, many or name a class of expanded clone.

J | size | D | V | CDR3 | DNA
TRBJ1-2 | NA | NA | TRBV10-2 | CASNLDGASGYTF | TGCGCCAGCAATCTCGACGGAGCCAGTGGCTACACCTTC
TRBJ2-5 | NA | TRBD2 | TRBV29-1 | CSVEGGRRETQYF | TGCAGCGTCGAGGGAGGGCGACGGGAGACCCAGTACTTC
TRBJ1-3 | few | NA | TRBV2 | CASSEGDTIYF | TGTGCCAGCAGTGAAGGAGACACCATATATTTT
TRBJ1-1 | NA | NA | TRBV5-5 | CASSPWRGNTEAFF | TGTGCCAGCAGCCCGTGGAGGGGGAACACTGAAGCTTTCTTT
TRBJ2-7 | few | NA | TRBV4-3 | CASSQEWGREQYF | TGCGCCAGCAGCCAAGAGTGGGGGCGCGAGCAGTACTTC
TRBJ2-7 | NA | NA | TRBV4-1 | CASSQGQASNSYEQYF | TGCGCCAGCAGCCAAGGACAGGCCTCCAACTCCTACGAGCAGTACTTC
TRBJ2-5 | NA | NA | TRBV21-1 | CASSQWDRAEETQYF | TGTGCCAGCAGCCAATGGGACAGGGCGGAAGAGACCCAGTACTTC
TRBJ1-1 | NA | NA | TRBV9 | CASSGDTLNTEAFF | TGTGCCAGCAGCGGGGACACTTTGAACACTGAAGCTTTCTTT
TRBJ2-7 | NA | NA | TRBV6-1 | CASSDGRLSYEQYF | TGTGCCAGCAGTGATGGCAGGCTATCCTACGAGCAGTACTTC
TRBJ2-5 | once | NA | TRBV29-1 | CSVEYGDSSATQYF | TGCAGCGTTGAATACGGGGACTCGAGCGCGACCCAGTACTTC
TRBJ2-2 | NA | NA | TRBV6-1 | CASSWDGLNTGELFF | TGTGCCAGCAGTTGGGACGGCTTAAACACCGGGGAGCTGTTTTTT
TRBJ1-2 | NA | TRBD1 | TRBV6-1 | CASSLGTGRSRGYTF | TGTGCCAGCAGTCTAGGGACAGGGCGGTCGCGTGGCTACACCTTC
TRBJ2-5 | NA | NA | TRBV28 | CASARGGETQYF | TGTGCCAGCGCAAGGGGGGGGGAGACCCAGTACTTC
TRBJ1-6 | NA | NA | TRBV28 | CASSARQLGNSPLHF | TGTGCCAGCAGTGCACGACAACTGGGGAATTCACCCCTCCACTTT
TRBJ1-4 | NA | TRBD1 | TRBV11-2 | CASSPGQGASNEKLFF | TGTGCCAGCAGCCCGGGACAGGGGGCTTCTAATGAAAAACTGTTTTTT
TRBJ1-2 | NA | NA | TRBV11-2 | CASSQYRDGYTF | TGTGCCAGCAGCCAGTACAGGGATGGCTACACCTTC
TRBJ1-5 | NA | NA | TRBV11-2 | CASSLDGGQPQHF | TGTGCCAGCAGCTTAGATGGAGGTCAGCCCCAGCATTTT
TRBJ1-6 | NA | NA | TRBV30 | CACEPERDSPLHF | TGTGCCTGTGAGCCGGAGAGGGATTCACCCCTCCACTTT
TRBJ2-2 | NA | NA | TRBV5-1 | CASHVQVHGGELFF | TGCGCCAGCCACGTTCAAGTACATGGCGGGGAGCTGTTTTTT
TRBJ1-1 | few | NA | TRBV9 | CASSVALETEAFF | TGTGCCAGCAGCGTAGCTCTGGAGACTGAAGCTTTCTTT
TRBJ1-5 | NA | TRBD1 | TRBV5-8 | CASSSPTGKSNQPQHF | TGTGCCAGCAGCTCACCGACAGGGAAAAGCAATCAGCCCCAGCATTTT
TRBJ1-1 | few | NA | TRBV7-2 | CASSSGRARNTEAFF | TGTGCCAGCAGCTCTGGGCGGGCTAGGAACACTGAAGCTTTCTTT
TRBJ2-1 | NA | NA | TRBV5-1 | CASSLYGNEQFF | TGCGCCAGCAGCTTGTACGGGAATGAGCAGTTCTTC
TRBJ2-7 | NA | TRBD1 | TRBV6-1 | CASSEASGGTYEQYF | TGTGCCAGCAGTGAAGCGTCAGGGGGAACCTACGAGCAGTACTTC
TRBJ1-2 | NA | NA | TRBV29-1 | CSVKIIQYGYTF | TGCAGCGTTAAAATCATCCAGTATGGCTACACCTTC
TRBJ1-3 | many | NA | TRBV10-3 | CAISESLGRSGNTIYF | TGTGCCATCAGTGAGTCCCTGGGTCGCTCTGGAAACACCATATATTTT
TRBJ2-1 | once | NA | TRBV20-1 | CSAPRVNEQFF | TGCAGTGCTCCCCGGGTCAATGAGCAGTTCTTC
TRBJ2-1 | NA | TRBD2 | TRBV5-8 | CASSYSKTSGGRDEQFF | TGTGCCAGCAGCTATTCGAAGACTAGCGGGGGGAGAGATGAGCAGTTCTTC
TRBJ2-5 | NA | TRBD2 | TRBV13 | CASSLNPRTSGETQYF | TGTGCCAGCAGCTTAAATCCCCGGACTAGCGGAGAGACCCAGTACTTC
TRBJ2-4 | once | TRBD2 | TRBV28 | CASSGGTSGDLAKNIQYF | TGTGCCAGCAGTGGCGGGACTAGCGGGGATCTAGCCAAAAACATTCAGTACTTC
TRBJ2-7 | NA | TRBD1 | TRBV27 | CASSWGQGFHEQYF | TGTGCCAGCAGTTGGGGACAGGGGTTCCACGAGCAGTACTTC
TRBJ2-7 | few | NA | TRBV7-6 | CASSRSRDYEQYF | TGTGCCAGCAGCAGATCTAGGGACTACGAGCAGTACTTC
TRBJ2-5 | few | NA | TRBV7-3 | CASSPKGGLPETQYF | TGTGCCAGCAGCCCGAAGGGGGGGCTCCCAGAGACCCAGTACTTC
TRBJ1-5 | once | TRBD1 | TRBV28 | CASTWTGGSQPQHF | TGTGCCAGCACTTGGACAGGGGGGAGTCAGCCCCAGCATTTT
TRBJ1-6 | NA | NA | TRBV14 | CASSPYGGRTPLHF | TGTGCCAGCAGCCCCTACGGGGGGCGGACACCCCTCCACTTT
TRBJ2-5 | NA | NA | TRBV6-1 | CASSEAVQRETQYF | TGTGCCAGCAGTGAAGCCGTTCAGCGAGAGACCCAGTACTTC
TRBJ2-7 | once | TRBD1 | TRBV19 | CASSTNLWTGHEQYF | TGTGCCAGTAGTACCAACCTTTGGACAGGGCACGAGCAGTACTTC
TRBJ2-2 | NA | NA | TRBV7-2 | CASSLAVQGAGELFF | TGTGCCAGCAGCTTAGCAGTTCAGGGCGCCGGGGAGCTGTTTTTT
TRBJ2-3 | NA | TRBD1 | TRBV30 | CAWSVGDRLGDTQYF | TGTGCCTGGAGTGTAGGGGACAGGCTGGGAGATACGCAGTATTTT
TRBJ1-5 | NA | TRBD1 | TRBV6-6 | CASSFTGANQPQHF | TGTGCCAGCAGTTTTACAGGGGCTAATCAGCCCCAGCATTTT
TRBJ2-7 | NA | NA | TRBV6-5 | CASSSQGRYEQYF | TGTGCCAGCAGTTCCCAGGGGAGATACGAGCAGTACTTC
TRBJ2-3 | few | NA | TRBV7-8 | CASSRVATDTQYF | TGTGCCAGCAGCCGTGTAGCCACAGATACGCAGTATTTT
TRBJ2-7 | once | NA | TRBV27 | CASSYLVGYEQYF | TGTGCCAGCAGTTACCTCGTAGGCTACGAGCAGTACTTC
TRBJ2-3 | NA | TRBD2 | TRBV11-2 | CASSSPVVAGADTQYF | TGTGCCAGCAGCTCCCCTGTGGTAGCGGGGGCAGATACGCAGTATTTT
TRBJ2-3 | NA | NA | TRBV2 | CASSEGLASTDTQYF | TGTGCCAGCAGTGAAGGGCTAGCGTCGACAGATACGCAGTATTTT
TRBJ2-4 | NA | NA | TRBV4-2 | CASSQLPSALLAKNIQYF | TGTGCCAGCAGCCAACTTCCTAGCGCACTATTAGCCAAAAACATTCAGTACTTC
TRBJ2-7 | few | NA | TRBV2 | CASSGLPQEQYF | TGTGCCAGCAGTGGGCTACCACAGGAGCAGTACTTC
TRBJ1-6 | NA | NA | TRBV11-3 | CASSLGVENSPLHF | TGTGCCAGCAGCTTAGGCGTGGAAAATTCACCCCTCCACTTT
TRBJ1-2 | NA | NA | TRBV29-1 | CSDGPGYTF | TGCAGCGATGGGCCTGGCTACACCTTC
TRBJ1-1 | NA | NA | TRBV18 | CASSPYGLFESTEAFF | TGTGCCAGCTCACCCTACGGGCTATTTGAGAGCACTGAAGCTTTCTTT
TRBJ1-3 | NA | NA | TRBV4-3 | CASSQDDSGASGNTIYF | TGCGCCAGCAGCCAAGATGATTCAGGGGCCTCTGGAAACACCATATATTTT
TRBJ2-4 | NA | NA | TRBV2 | CASEAGLAKNIQYF | TGTGCCAGCGAGGCGGGGCTAGCCAAAAACATTCAGTACTTC
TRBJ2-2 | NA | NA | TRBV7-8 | CASSLGGVAGELFF | TGTGCCAGCAGCTTAGGAGGGGTTGCCGGGGAGCTGTTTTTT
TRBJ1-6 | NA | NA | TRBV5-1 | CASSSQGRGNSPLHF | TGCGCCAGCAGCTCCCAGGGGAGGGGTAATTCACCCCTCCACTTT
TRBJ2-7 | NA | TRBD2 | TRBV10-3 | CAVGLGTYEQYF | TGTGCCGTAGGACTAGGAACCTACGAGCAGTACTTC
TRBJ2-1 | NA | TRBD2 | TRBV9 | CASSRSGDGPEQFF | TGTGCCAGCAGCCGAAGCGGGGACGGACCTGAGCAGTTCTTC
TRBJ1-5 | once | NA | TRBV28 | CASSSTDNSNQPQHF | TGTGCCAGCAGTTCGACAGATAATAGCAATCAGCCCCAGCATTTT
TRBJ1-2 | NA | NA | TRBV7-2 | CASSSSWDYGYTF | TGTGCCAGCAGCTCCTCGTGGGACTATGGCTACACCTTC